This T cell receptor beta chain was found in a study of cytomegalovirus exposure and HLA in healthy donors. As concerns this clone: Its specificity is unknown.

Study results and limitations: A later analysis linked a missense DCLRE1C variant to TCR beta V- and J-gene trimming.

PCR primers comprised 60 Vbeta and 13 Jbeta primers. TCRdb keeps only in-frame clones here, not all; method: immunoSEQ multiplex PCR. The repertoire includes some 190,000 clones, about 90% of them detected once, and 1% to 1.5% sits in the top ten. The CDR3 has 14 residues. Germline trimming cut 5 bases from V and 3 bases from J; bases unmatched to any gene: 6. The germline CDR1 and CDR2 sequences are SQVTM and ANQGSEA. Sequenced sample: PBMCs. The gene calls are TRBV29-1 and TRBJ2-7; the match to TRBD1 covers 11 bases. The TCR originated in a man younger than 45 in good health and CMV-seronegative. The CDR3 region is CSVSDRGRIYEQYF. Here the CDR3 DNA reads TGCAGCGTTTCGGACAGGGGGCGTATCTACGAGCAGTACTTC.